The clone carrying this T cell receptor (beta chain) was observed a few times. The antigen is not known. Data came from immunoSEQ multiplex PCR; TCRdb stores just in-frame clones and leaves some out. This sample has some 140,000 clones, with around 90% found just once. The data were taken from a study of T cell responses to AZD1222 COVID-19 vaccine. Study-wide background: Investigators merged groups given second doses at roughly 4 or roughly 12 weeks.

Trimming removed 6 bases at V and 0 bases at J, with 21 bases between. This CDR3 is 18 amino acids long. Germline-derived CDR1 and CDR2 are MDHEN and SYDVKM. Study-level points and caveats: Targeting of unmutated variant regions was reportedly seen in nearly half of spike-specific TCRs. When two AZD1222 doses had been given, Spike-specific TCR breadth and depth rose. There were repertoire samples only from the period after the peak T cell response.

Sequencing was performed on peripheral blood, taken on day 0 of AZD1222 vaccination. This sequence was found in an adult in good health. V is TRBV28 and J is TRBJ2-1; TRBD1 is a possible D gene (5 bases). The CDR3 is CASRPLSDGDSSYNEQFF. The CDR3 DNA follows: TGTGCCAGCAGACCTTTAAGCGACGGCGACAGCTCCTACAATGAGCAGTTCTTC.